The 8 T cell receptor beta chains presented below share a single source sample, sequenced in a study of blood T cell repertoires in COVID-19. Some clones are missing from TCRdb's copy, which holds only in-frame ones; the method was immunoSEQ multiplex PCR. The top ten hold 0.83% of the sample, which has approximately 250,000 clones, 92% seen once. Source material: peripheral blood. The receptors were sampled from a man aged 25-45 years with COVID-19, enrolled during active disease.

The DNA for the CDR3 is TGCGCCAGCAGTCCGGGGGGGACCACTAACTATGGCTACACCTTC. It codes for CASSPGGTTNYGYTF. This chain joins TRBV5-1 and TRBJ1-2; weak D call: TRBD1 (5 bases). The CDR3 sequence is 15 residues long. Trimming removed 5 bases at V and 0 bases at J, with 14 bases between. The germline V gene has CDR1 SGHRS and CDR2 YFSETQ.

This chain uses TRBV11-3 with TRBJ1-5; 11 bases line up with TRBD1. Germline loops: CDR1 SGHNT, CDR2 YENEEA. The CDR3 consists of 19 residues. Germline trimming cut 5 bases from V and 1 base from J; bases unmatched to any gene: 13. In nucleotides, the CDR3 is TGTGCCAGCAGCCCAAAGGGACAGGGGGGTTGGAAGAGCAATCAGCCCCAGCATTTT. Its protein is CASSPKGQGGWKSNQPQHF.

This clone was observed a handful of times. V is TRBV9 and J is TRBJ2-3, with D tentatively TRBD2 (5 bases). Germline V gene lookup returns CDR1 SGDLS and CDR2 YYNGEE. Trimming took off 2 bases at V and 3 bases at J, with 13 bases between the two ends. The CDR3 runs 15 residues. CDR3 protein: CASSVTSSLTDTQYF. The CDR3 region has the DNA TGTGCCAGCAGCGTTACTAGTTCACTTACAGATACGCAGTATTTT.

The CDR3 region is CASRGQGLANYGYTF. In DNA form, the CDR3 reads TGTGCCAGCAGGGGACAGGGCCTAGCTAACTATGGCTACACCTTC. The chain links TRBV2 to TRBJ1-2; 9 bases agree with TRBD1. This CDR3 has 15 residues. V trimming: 6 bases; J trimming: 0 bases; junction bases outside the gene matches: 5. Germline lookup yields CDR1 SNHLY and CDR2 FYNNEI.

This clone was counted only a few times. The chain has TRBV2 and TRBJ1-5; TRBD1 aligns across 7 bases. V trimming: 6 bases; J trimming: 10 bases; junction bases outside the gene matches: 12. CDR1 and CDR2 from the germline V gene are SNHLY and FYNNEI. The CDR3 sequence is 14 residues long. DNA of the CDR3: TGTGCCAGCAGGGACGACAGGGCTAATGGACCCCAGCATTTT. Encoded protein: CASRDDRANGPQHF.

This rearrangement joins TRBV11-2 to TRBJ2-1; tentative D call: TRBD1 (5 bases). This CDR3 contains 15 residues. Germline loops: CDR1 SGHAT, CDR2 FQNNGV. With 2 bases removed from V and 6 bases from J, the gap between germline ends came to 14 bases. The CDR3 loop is CASSLTGQEVNEQFF. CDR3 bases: TGTGCCAGCAGCTTAACAGGTCAAGAGGTCAATGAGCAGTTCTTC.

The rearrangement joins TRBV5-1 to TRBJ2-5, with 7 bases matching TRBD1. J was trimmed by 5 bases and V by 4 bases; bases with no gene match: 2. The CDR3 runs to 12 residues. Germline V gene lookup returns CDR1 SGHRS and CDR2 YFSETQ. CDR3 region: CASSKDRETQYF. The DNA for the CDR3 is TGCGCCAGCAGCAAGGACAGGGAGACCCAGTACTTC.

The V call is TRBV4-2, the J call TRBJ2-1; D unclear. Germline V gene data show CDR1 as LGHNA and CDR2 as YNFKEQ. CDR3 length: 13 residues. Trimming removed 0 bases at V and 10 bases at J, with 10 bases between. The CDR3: CASSQDQLREQFF. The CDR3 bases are TGTGCCAGCAGCCAAGATCAACTCCGGGAGCAGTTCTTC.